A selection of T cell receptor beta chains follows, all from one sample in a study of Graves' ophthalmopathy and Graves' hyperthyroidism. TCRdb ran MiXCR on the multiplex PCR reads and lists one entry per CDR3 protein. The sample yields about 370,000 distinct CDR3 sequences, around 17% seen once. The sequenced sample consisted of peripheral blood. These TCRs come from a woman younger than 35 with Graves' ophthalmopathy. Each CDR3 is given with its conserved first and last residue. The D gene is left open where the match is weak. Expanded clones are given a class, and other clones once, few, many or no size at all.

V	size	J	D	DNA	CDR3
TRBV7-8	many	TRBJ2-7	TRBD1	TGTGCCAGCAGCAGTTACGGACAGGGCCACGAGCAGTACTTC	CASSSYGQGHEQYF
TRBV6-1	many	TRBJ2-7	TRBD2	TGTGCCAGCAGCCGGACTAGCCTATTCTATGAGCAGTACTTC	CASSRTSLFYEQYF
TRBV6-2/TRBV6-3	-	TRBJ2-2	-	TGTGCCAGCAGACGGAGCCTAGGAGAGCTGTTTTTT	CASRRSLGELFF
TRBV6-2/TRBV6-3	many	TRBJ1-6	-	TGTGCCAGCACCTACACAAGCTCCTATAATTCACCCCTCCACTTT	CASTYTSSYNSPLHF
TRBV20-1	many	TRBJ2-7	-	TGCAGGGCGGACAGCGGCGAGCAGTACTTC	CRADSGEQYF
TRBV5-1	many	TRBJ2-2	-	TGCGCCAGCTGGCCCGCCCCTCCCCCCACCGGGGAGCTGTTTTTT	CASWPAPPPTGELFF
TRBV12-5	many	TRBJ1-5	-	TGTGCTAGTGGTTTGGAGATCAATCAGCCCCAGCATTTT	CASGLEINQPQHF
TRBV5-5	many	TRBJ2-2	TRBD1	TGTGCCAGCAGCTTCCGACAGGGGTTCACCGGGGAGCTGTTTTTT	CASSFRQGFTGELFF
TRBV28	once	TRBJ1-2	-	TGTGCCAGCAGTTTCGGCCAGGGGAGGAATGGCTACACCTTC	CASSFGQGRNGYTF
TRBV4-1	many	TRBJ1-5	-	TGCGCCAGCAGCACACTACTCGGGGTAGCAGGGCAGCCCCAGCATTTT	CASSTLLGVAGQPQHF
TRBV19	-	TRBJ2-6	-	TGTGCCAGTCATCCGGGGCCTCTCCCATCTGGGGCCAACGTCCTGACTTTC	CASHPGPLPSGANVLTF
TRBV28	many	TRBJ2-7	-	TGTGCCAGCAGTCCCAACAGGGCCAGGGAGCAGTACTTC	CASSPNRAREQYF
TRBV28	many	TRBJ2-7	-	TGTGCCAGCAGTTTAGGGTTGTCCGAGCAGTACTTC	CASSLGLSEQYF